This T cell receptor (beta chain) was identified during a study of T cells after posttransplantation cyclophosphamide. Sequencing used immunoSEQ multiplex PCR; TCRdb keeps in-frame clones, though not all of them. The sample includes some 39,000 clones, none of them occurring once. Study outcomes and limitations: Skin or GI-infiltrating T cells shared few TRB sequences with blood. After PTCy, TRB diversity resembled that of CNI/methotrexate controls.

The related graft donor's blood sample was taken on the day of bone marrow donation. This clone was observed a handful of times. Its cognate antigen is unknown. Specimen: PBMCs. This clonotype originated in a girl aged 5-17 years in good health, CMV-negative, and a related stem cell transplant donor.

The CDR3 protein is CASRGLAGVGGELFF. The CDR3 DNA is TGTGCCAGCAGGGGACTAGCGGGAGTTGGCGGGGAGCTGTTTTTT. J is TRBJ2-2 and V is TRBV6-1, with 14 positions matching TRBD2. Germline assignment: CDR1 MNHNS and CDR2 SASEGT. The CDR3 covers 15 residues. Trimming took 6 bases from V and 7 from J; bases not matched to a gene: 4.